The clone carrying this TCR beta chain showed up just a few times. The antigen is unknown. The sample is drawn from a study of beta chain features in type 1 diabetes. The study, taken as a whole, reports: Across all four CD4+ subsets, people with type 1 diabetes showed modestly shorter TCRB CDR3s. VDJ junctions from type 1 diabetes patients carried fewer insertions and larger deletions.

The whole isolated RNA underwent reverse transcription, so sequencing captured expressed TCRB transcripts. The data were produced by immunoSEQ multiplex PCR, yet TCRdb's version contains in-frame clones alone and is incomplete. The sample lists under 300,000 clones; approximately 15% were seen once. Germline CDR1 and CDR2: MNHNY and SVGAGI (reference sequence). The CDR3 is made up of 14 amino acids. Trimming removed 2 bases from V and 0 bases from J; junction bases left unmatched: 1. The sample consisted of naive CD4+ T cells from blood. The chain uses TRBV6-6 and TRBJ2-7, with 7 bases aligning to TRBD2. The clonotype comes from a man aged 30 to 45 with type 1 diabetes. The CDR3 loop is CASSYGGDSYEQYF. DNA for the CDR3: TGTGCCAGCAGTTACGGGGGGGACTCCTACGAGCAGTACTTC.